This T cell receptor (beta chain) was recovered during a study of blood T cell repertoires in COVID-19. Background on the study: From the United States, Italy and Spain came samples of acute and convalescent COVID-19. Sources were T cells, B-cell-depleted T cells, or PBMCs; the material itself was cDNA or gDNA.

This clone appeared a single time. CDR1 and CDR2 from the germline V gene are LNHDA and SQIVND (reference sequence). With 4 bases removed from V and 4 bases from J, the gap between germline ends came to 8 bases. The CDR3 sequence is 13 residues long. In the original analysis: Researchers report that nucleated cell counts were estimated from reference gene primer amplification. TCRdb's copy holds only in-frame clones and misses some; the assay was immunoSEQ multiplex PCR. V, J and clone size reflect that table, while D and trimming were determined from the DNA. The profile shows under 300,000 clones, around 86% of them singletons.

The chain uses TRBV19 and TRBJ1-5; weak D call: TRBD1 (5 bases). The sequencing input was peripheral blood. This clonotype was obtained from a man aged 25 to 40 who had recovered from COVID-19. In DNA, the CDR3 is TGTGCCAGTAGTAGATCAGGGAATCAGCCCCAGCATTTT. As protein: CASSRSGNQPQHF.